Listed below are T cell receptor beta chains from one sample, sequenced in a study of blood T cell repertoires in COVID-19. Sequencing was performed with immunoSEQ multiplex PCR; in TCRdb, only in-frame clones are kept and a portion is missing. The profile covers fewer than 250,000 clones, with around 87% appearing a single time and 3% to 3.5% taken by the ten largest. The sample comprised peripheral blood. These receptors all stem from a man aged 55 to 69 with acute or convalescent COVID-19. Each CDR3 is given without its conserved first and last residue. Fields, in order: J gene, V gene, D gene, CDR3 protein. The D gene is left open where the match is weak.

TRBJ2-1 | TRBV12-3/TRBV12-4 | . | ASSPRVLQF
TRBJ2-1 | TRBV10-1 | . | ASSELTGFQNEQF
TRBJ1-5 | TRBV18 | TRBD1 | ASSTGTGVNQPQH
TRBJ2-3 | TRBV27 | TRBD2 | ASSLQGGFVGGTDTQY
TRBJ2-3 | TRBV7-9 | . | ASSPTGTERYTDTQY
TRBJ1-2 | TRBV30 | . | AWVAGDYGYT
TRBJ2-3 | TRBV18 | TRBD1 | ASSPKGQGSNTQY
TRBJ2-7 | TRBV7-7 | . | ASSPPGGRPYEQY
TRBJ2-7 | TRBV2 | TRBD1 | ASSDRALSYEQY
TRBJ1-2 | TRBV11-2 | . | ASSLDGAANYGYT
TRBJ1-5 | TRBV30 | TRBD1 | AWSPTGGGYGNQPQH
TRBJ2-5 | TRBV7-9 | TRBD2 | ASSLGGLGDAWAQY
TRBJ2-7 | TRBV7-2 | TRBD1 | ASSSGTGGFYEQY
TRBJ1-4 | TRBV27 | TRBD1 | ASSRRTGRNEKLF
TRBJ2-7 | TRBV18 | . | ASSLDRNYEQY
TRBJ1-3 | TRBV7-2 | . | ASSSAITGSGNTIY
TRBJ2-2 | TRBV3-1/TRBV3-2 | . | ASSQAAGEGGELF
TRBJ1-2 | TRBV10-2 | TRBD1 | ASSEDRGNYGYT
TRBJ2-2 | TRBV3-1/TRBV3-2 | . | ASSHGTRGLGELF
TRBJ1-4 | TRBV30 | . | AWSGGLVNEKLF
TRBJ1-3 | TRBV6-1 | TRBD1 | ASREDRYRGGTIY
TRBJ2-4 | TRBV5-1 | TRBD1 | ASSPGTGLNIQY
TRBJ1-2 | TRBV5-1 | TRBD1 | ASSSRQGEGGYT
TRBJ1-2 | TRBV2 | TRBD1 | ASSPPQGALDGYT
TRBJ1-2 | TRBV28 | . | ASSPNFYGYT
TRBJ2-2 | TRBV4-3 | . | ASSQDTANTGELF
TRBJ2-3 | TRBV7-2 | TRBD2 | ASSLARSSGGADTQY
TRBJ2-7 | TRBV25-1 | TRBD1 | ASSDWGQGTYEQY
TRBJ2-2 | TRBV18 | TRBD1 | ASSPGTANTGELF
TRBJ1-1 | TRBV27 | TRBD1 | ASRDSTGTYTEAF
TRBJ1-1 | TRBV25-1 | TRBD1 | ASSAGGTEAF
TRBJ1-1 | TRBV19 | TRBD1 | ASSKEVGQGGYAEAF
TRBJ2-2 | TRBV7-9 | TRBD2 | ASSQSGGPTGELF
TRBJ2-4 | TRBV7-9 | TRBD2 | ASSGPPGLAGGPGDIQY
TRBJ1-2 | TRBV7-2 | TRBD1 | ASSLRQGADGYT
TRBJ1-4 | TRBV19 | . | ASSTTAGKNGEKLF
TRBJ2-7 | TRBV9 | . | ASSVGTDLRDQY
TRBJ2-7 | TRBV2 | TRBD2 | ASSDEREGYEQY
TRBJ2-3 | TRBV10-1 | . | ASSGGPWTPDTQY
TRBJ1-1 | TRBV19 | TRBD1 | ASRAEGANTEAF
TRBJ2-7 | TRBV4-3 | TRBD1 | ASSLGRDSIYGQY
TRBJ2-1 | TRBV5-1 | . | ASSFAYEQF
TRBJ2-7 | TRBV19 | . | ASSIGAGGSEQY
TRBJ1-2 | TRBV10-2 | . | ASSPAAGGLGYT
TRBJ1-3 | TRBV5-1 | . | ASSLDGEGGNTIY
TRBJ1-6 | TRBV30 | . | AWSAYSEGHAGSPLH
TRBJ2-1 | TRBV5-1 | TRBD1 | ASSPVTGGGGAYNEQF
TRBJ1-2 | TRBV30 | TRBD1 | AWAGTGRNYGYT
TRBJ1-5 | TRBV5-4 | TRBD1 | ASSHSGTGGNQPQH
TRBJ2-1 | TRBV4-1 | TRBD1 | ASSQDPTFTGVFRDEQF
TRBJ1-1 | TRBV5-1 | TRBD1 | ASSSLTGRTTEAF
TRBJ2-3 | TRBV11-2 | TRBD2 | ASSLGSLAGGSTDTQY
TRBJ1-1 | TRBV4-1 | . | ASSQDRRGRVNTEAF
TRBJ1-2 | TRBV4-3 | . | ASSRRVNYGYT
TRBJ1-1 | TRBV5-1 | TRBD1 | ASSSRTGVEAF
TRBJ2-7 | TRBV5-4 | TRBD2 | ASSLSGLAGNEQY
TRBJ1-5 | TRBV6-6 | . | ASSYSYSNQPQH